This TCR beta chain was identified in a study of blood T cell repertoires in COVID-19. About the research overall: Specimens from acute and convalescent COVID-19 originated in the United States, Italy and Spain.

A Seattle source enrolled patients during active infection and followed them longitudinally. Authors' methods: Amplification of reference gene primers was used by the study to estimate nucleated cell counts. TCRdb's copy holds only in-frame clones and misses some; the assay was immunoSEQ multiplex PCR. Clonal size and the V and J genes are those of that table, whereas D and trimming came from the DNA. This table has about 210,000 clones, around four fifths appearing once. Germline trimming cut 4 bases from V and 4 bases from J; bases unmatched to any gene: 11. CDR1 is LGHNA, CDR2 YSLEER, per germline. This CDR3 has 16 amino acids. This clone was detected once.

The chain has TRBV4-3 and TRBJ1-2, with 8 nucleotides matching TRBD1. This clonotype was obtained from a woman in her 70s with COVID-19, enrolled during active disease. Sequencing was carried out using peripheral blood. The CDR3 loop reads CASSPNMGQDFYGYTF. The CDR3 coding sequence is TGCGCCAGCAGCCCAAACATGGGACAGGACTTCTATGGCTACACCTTC.